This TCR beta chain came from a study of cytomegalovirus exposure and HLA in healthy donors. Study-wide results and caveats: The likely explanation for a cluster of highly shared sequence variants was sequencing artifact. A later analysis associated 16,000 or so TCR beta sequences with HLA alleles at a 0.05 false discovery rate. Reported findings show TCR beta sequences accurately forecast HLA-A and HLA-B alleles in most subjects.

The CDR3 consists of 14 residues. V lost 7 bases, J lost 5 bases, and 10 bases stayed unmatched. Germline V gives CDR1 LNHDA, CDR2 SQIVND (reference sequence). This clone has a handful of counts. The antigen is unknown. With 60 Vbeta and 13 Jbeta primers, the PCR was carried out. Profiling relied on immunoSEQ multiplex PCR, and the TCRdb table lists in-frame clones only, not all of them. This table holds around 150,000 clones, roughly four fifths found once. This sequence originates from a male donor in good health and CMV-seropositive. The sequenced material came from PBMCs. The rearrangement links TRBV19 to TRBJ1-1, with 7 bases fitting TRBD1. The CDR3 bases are TGTGCCAGTATCCCCCCCGCAGGGGGGACTGAAGCTTTCTTT. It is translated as CASIPPAGGTEAFF.